This T cell receptor (beta chain) was documented in a study of cytomegalovirus exposure and HLA in healthy donors. General observations from the study: TCR beta V segments were, for the most part, productive about 87% or about 30% of the time in an earlier analysis.

Trimming took 4 bases from V and 5 from J; bases not matched to a gene: 8. The CDR3 runs to 16 residues. In germline, CDR1 is LGHNA, CDR2 YSLEER. As regards this clone: The target antigen is unknown.

PCR was performed using 60 Vbeta and 13 Jbeta primers. Clones were sequenced by immunoSEQ multiplex PCR, and TCRdb holds only the in-frame ones, with some missing. The sample carries about 140,000 clones, roughly 80% recorded once. Sequencing was carried out using PBMCs. The TCR was taken from a man aged 18 to 30 in good health and CMV-seronegative. The gene calls are TRBV4-3 and TRBJ1-6; 7 bases are a match to TRBD1. CDR3 coding DNA: TGCGCCAGCAGCCTCGCTGCGGACAGGAATAATTCACCCCTCCACTTT. Protein sequence: CASSLAADRNNSPLHF.